Described below is a single T cell receptor (beta chain) sequence and its context. What antigen it recognizes has not been identified. Within one base of it there is no much larger clone, and no base qualities were kept. This sample was taken from a study of shared clonotypes between healthy human individuals (dated by TCRdb to 2020 to 2021). Regarding the study in general: The cohort comprised a couple of women and a few men aged 18 to 49 years. For each donor, CD4 naive and CD4 memory were each run on three plates, CD8 naive on two plates, and CD8 memory on one plate. To estimate repertoire size and how much clonotype sharing occurs between individuals, the study deeply sequenced the blood TCR repertoires of five healthy adults. Libraries were prepared and TCR repertoires were sequenced by different laboratories using diverse techniques, in order to increase sequencing depth and limit assay-specific biases. Leukapheresis yielded between about 0.9 and 9.5 billion PBMCs per donor. General findings and caveats noted by the study authors: Rarefaction of sorted-subset datasets indicated incomplete sequencing despite the large sequencing depth. Naive subsets generally had larger estimated clonotype richness than memory subsets did. Because the study included only a small number of donors, the genetic and exposure-history diversity represented was limited. Sampling was restricted to blood, and TCR repertoires in tissues likely differ from the TCR repertoires found in blood. Based on pairwise subsampling, the degree of clonotype sharing among donors was expected to be affected by sequencing depth. Compared with non-shared clonotypes, clonotypes shared by all four sorted-subset donors had higher generation probabilities. Across several donors, about 4.5% of naive CD4, roughly 3.8% of naive CD8, 2.3% of memory CD4, and approximately 0.4% of memory CD8 clonotypes were shared.

V is clipped by 5 bases and J by 3 bases, and the sequence between their germline boundaries is 14 bases long. CDR1 is given as MNHEY and CDR2 as SVGAGI, both from the germline V gene. CDR3 length: 15 amino acids, cysteine to phenylalanine. The kept DNA is CDR3 alone, 45 bases in frame from the first base. TCR CDR3 regions were amplified from genomic DNA by multiplex PCR using the deep immunoSEQ assay. Genomic DNA extracted from each cell subset was distributed evenly over all wells of several immunoSEQ 96-well plates, and each plate served as one replicate. For sorted subsets, each replicate PCR was loaded with 200 ng genomic DNA, equivalent to some 27,000 T cell genomes. Purified libraries were measured with a Qubit 3.0 fluorometer, size-checked on a Bioanalyzer 2100, and measured again with the KAPA Library Quantification kit. Each immunoSEQ 96-well plate was sequenced on its own single-read 150-cycle Illumina NextSeq 550 flow cell. Turning to the authors' computational methods: Because only junctional sequences without quality scores were contained in the immunoSEQ output, filtering matching that applied to full-length reads could not be performed. Sequences were annotated with PyIR, a Python wrapper for IgBLAST v1.9, and V/J genes and CDR3 were assigned using IMGT germline references. Any read was removed if the V/J assignment was weak (E-value above 1e-6), the CDR3 was missing, or the read contained stop codons, out-of-frame junctions, or ambiguous translated residues. V3J clonotypes were defined as sequences sharing the same inferred V gene, J gene, and CDR3 amino acid sequence. Percentage overlap between repertoires was calculated by dividing the number of shared unique clonotypes by the size of the smaller repertoire. Richness of each repertoire was evaluated using RTK rarefaction, the Chao1 estimator, and Recon v2.1 estimates of unobserved clonotypes. Generation probabilities for all TCRbeta clonotypes obtained by the gDNA method from a handful of donors were computed using OLGA. TCRdb stores this immuneACCESS table with in-frame sequences only. Part of the clones is absent; in the studies checked, under half of the shortfall reflects unresolved V genes, and no reason is known for the rest. The D gene and trimming were derived from the DNA, and the V and J assignments and clone size from that table. This sample gives about 2.2 million clones in total; roughly 95% of them show up just once. The ten largest clones represent under 2% of the sample.

CD8 naive samples were obtained by positive selection for CCR7 among CD45RO-negative cells, yielding a CD45RA+CCR7+ population from which TemRA cells were excluded. The donors were healthy, HIV-negative adults who had no recently reported acute infections or vaccinations. Every donor was a Caucasian adult residing in Nashville, Tennessee, USA. After blood collection by leukapheresis, PBMCs were isolated using Ficoll-Histopaque density gradient centrifugation and then cryopreserved in the vapor phase of liquid nitrogen. Analytical flow cytometry was used to check the purity and quantity of every magnetically sorted T cell population. From each sorted fraction, genomic DNA was isolated and quantified by UV absorbance on a Nanodrop 2000c.

This receptor was obtained from a man aged 18 to 30 in good health. Some clones in this sample may be carry-over from other donors' samples. The chain is made from TRBV6-5 and TRBJ1-5; TRBD1 is perhaps the D gene, given 5 matching bases. The sample taken for sequencing was naive CD8+ T cells from PBMCs. The cell subset or site label here, explained by the study, means: CD45RA+CCR7+. DNA sequence: TGTGCCAGCAGTCCCTATCGGGGCAACAATCAGCCCCAGCATTTT. Translated, it gives CASSPYRGNNQPQHF.